The sequence of this T cell receptor beta chain was determined in a study of cytomegalovirus exposure and HLA in healthy donors. With V trimmed by 5 bases and J by 11 bases, 11 bases remained unmatched. Germline V gene lookup returns CDR1 SGHDN and CDR2 FVKESK. The CDR3 is 15 residues long. Primers for the PCR totalled 60 Vbeta and 13 Jbeta. The repertoire was sequenced with immunoSEQ multiplex PCR; TCRdb's copy has only in-frame clones and lacks some. The sample lists about 87,000 clones; roughly 70% were seen once. This clonotype was sampled from a man in his thirties or forties in good health and CMV-seropositive. The V and J genes are TRBV14 and TRBJ2-3; 12 nucleotides align to TRBD2. The sequenced material came from PBMCs. CDR3 loop: CASSKGLAGNGEQYF. CDR3 nucleotide sequence: TGTGCCAGCAGCAAGGGACTAGCGGGCAATGGTGAGCAGTATTTT.